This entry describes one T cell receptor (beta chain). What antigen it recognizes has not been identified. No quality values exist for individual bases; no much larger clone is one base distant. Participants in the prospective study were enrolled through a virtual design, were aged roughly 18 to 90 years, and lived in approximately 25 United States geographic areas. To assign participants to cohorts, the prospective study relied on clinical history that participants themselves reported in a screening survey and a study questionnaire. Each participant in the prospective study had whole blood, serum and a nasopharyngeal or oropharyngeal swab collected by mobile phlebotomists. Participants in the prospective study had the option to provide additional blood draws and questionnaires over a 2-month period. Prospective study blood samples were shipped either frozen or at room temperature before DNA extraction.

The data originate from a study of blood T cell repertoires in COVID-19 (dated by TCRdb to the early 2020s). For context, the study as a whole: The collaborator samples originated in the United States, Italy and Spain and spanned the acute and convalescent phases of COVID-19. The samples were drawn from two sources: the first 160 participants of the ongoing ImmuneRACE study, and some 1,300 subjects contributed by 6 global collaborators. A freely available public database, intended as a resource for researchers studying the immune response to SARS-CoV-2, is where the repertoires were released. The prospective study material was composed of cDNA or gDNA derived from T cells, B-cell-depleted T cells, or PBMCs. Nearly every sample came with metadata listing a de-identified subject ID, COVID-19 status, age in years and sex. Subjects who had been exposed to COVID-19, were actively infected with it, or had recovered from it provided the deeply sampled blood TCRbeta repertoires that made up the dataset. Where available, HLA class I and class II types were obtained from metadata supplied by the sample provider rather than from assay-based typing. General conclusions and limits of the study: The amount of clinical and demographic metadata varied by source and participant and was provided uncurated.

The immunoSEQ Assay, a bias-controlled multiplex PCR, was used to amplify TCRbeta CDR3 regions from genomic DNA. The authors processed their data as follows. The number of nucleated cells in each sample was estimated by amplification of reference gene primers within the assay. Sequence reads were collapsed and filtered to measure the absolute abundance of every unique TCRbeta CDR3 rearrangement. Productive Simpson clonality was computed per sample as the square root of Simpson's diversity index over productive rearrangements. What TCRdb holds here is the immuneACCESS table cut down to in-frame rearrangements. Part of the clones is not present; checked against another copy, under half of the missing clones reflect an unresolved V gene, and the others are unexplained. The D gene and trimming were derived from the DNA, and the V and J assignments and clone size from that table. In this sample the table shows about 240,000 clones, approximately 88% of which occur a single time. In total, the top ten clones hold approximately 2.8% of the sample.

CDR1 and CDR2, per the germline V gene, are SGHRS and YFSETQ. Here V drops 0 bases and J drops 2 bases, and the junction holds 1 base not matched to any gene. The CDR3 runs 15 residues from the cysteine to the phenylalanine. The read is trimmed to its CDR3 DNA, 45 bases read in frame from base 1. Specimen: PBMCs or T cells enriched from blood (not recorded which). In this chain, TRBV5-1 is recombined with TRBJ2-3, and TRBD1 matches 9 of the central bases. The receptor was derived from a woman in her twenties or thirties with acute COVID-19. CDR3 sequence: CASSLGDRDTDTQYF. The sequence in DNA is TGCGCCAGCAGCTTGGGGGACAGGGACACAGATACGCAGTATTTT.